Each of the 27 T cell receptor beta chains below was sequenced from the same sample in a study of T cell clonality in common variable immunodeficiency. Study-level results: In common variable immunodeficiency, TCR beta chains reportedly carried fewer deletions and N-nucleotide insertions.

Here immunoSEQ multiplex PCR was the method, and the copy in TCRdb shows in-frame clones only, minus some. The repertoire yields 25,000 to 30,000 clones, none seen only once; the top ten contain 20% to 25%. For these receptors, no antigen is known. Sequenced: peripheral blood mononuclear cells. These receptors came from a human donor with common variable immunodeficiency.

This clone was seen many times. The read is 3 residues too short to cover the CDR3 end, so that end is filled in from the germline J gene. The chain carries TRBV5-5 and TRBJ2-5; 12 bases match TRBD2. The V segment lost 4 bases and the J segment 5 bases; nucleotides outside the gene matches: 3. CDR1 is SGHKS and CDR2 is YYEKEE in the germline V gene (reference sequence). The CDR3 has 14 amino acids. The CDR3 bases that were read are TGTGCCAGCAGCCGACTAGCGGGGGTGGAGACC. This sequence encodes CASSRLAGVET. The entire CDR3 is CASSRLAGVETQYF. Full variable domain (missing parts from reference TRBV5-5 and TRBJ2-5): DAGVTQSPTHLIKTRGQQVTLRCSPISGHKSVSWYQQVLGQGPQFIFQYYEKEERGRGNFPDRFSARQFPNYSSELNVNALLLGDSALYLCASSRLAGVETQYFGPGTRLLVL.

This clone was recorded a few times. The read terminates 3 residues ahead of where the CDR3 ends, so the germline J gene completes it. V and J are TRBV11-2 and TRBJ1-6; D ambiguous. The CDR3 is 15 residues long. The germline gives CDR1 SGHAT, CDR2 FQNNGV. Between the trimmed V and J ends, which lost 3 bases and 10 bases, there was a span of 16 bases. The CDR3 DNA, read in part, is TGTGCCAGCAGCTTGATAGAGGACTTTCGGTCACCC. It yields the protein CASSLIEDFRSP. In full, the CDR3 reads CASSLIEDFRSPLHF.

This clone was detected many times. The CDR3 end is not reached by the read, which stops 3 residues before it; the germline J gene fills it in. The V call is TRBV5-1, the J call TRBJ1-3; no clear D. CDR3 length: 13 amino acids. Germline V gene lookup returns CDR1 SGHRS and CDR2 YFSETQ. Trimming cost V 4 bases and J 4 bases, with 9 bases left between them. CDR3 in amino acids: CASSTTTGNTIYF. The covered CDR3 bases are TGCGCCAGCAGCACGACAACCGGAAACACC.

The table lists this clone with a few counts. This is likely an artifact of a read error, given a far larger clone one base away. The sequenced fragment ends 3 residues before the CDR3 boundary, so the rest is inferred from the germline J gene. The sample carries other DNA sequences with the same CDR3. J is TRBJ2-7 and V is TRBV18; a possible D gene is TRBD1 (5 bases). CDR3 length equals 13 residues. The V gene lost 6 bases and the J gene lost 4 bases, with 13 bases spanning the gap. Germline CDR1 is KGHSH and CDR2 is LQKENI. CDR3 region: CASSPYGAYEQYF. CDR3 DNA, as far as it was read: TGTGCCAGCTCGCCATATGGGGCATACGAG.

The sample holds many counts of this clone. Read coverage stops 3 residues before the CDR3 terminus; the germline J gene supplies the remainder. In the same sample, other DNA sequences code for this CDR3. This chain joins TRBV28 and TRBJ1-2; 10 bases align to TRBD1. Germline values: CDR1 MDHEN, CDR2 SYDVKM. V shed 8 bases, J shed 5 bases, and the junction held 2 bases outside the gene matches. This CDR3 has 12 residues. CDR3 DNA (partial): TGTGCCAGCGGACAGGGGGTTTATGGC. Protein: CASGQGVYG. The CDR3, in full, reads CASGQGVYGYTF.

This clone was detected many times. The read terminates 3 residues ahead of where the CDR3 ends, so the germline J gene completes it. V gene TRBV19 combines with J gene TRBJ1-3; D not resolved. V gave up 7 bases and J gave up 2 bases, with 9 bases separating them. The CDR3 extends over 13 amino acids. Germline V gives CDR1 LNHDA, CDR2 SQIVND (reference sequence). CDR3 bases read: TGTGCCAGTAACAGCGGAACTGGAAACACC. This encodes CASNSGTGNT. The CDR3 in its entirety is CASNSGTGNTIYF.

This clone was detected many times. The read halts 3 residues ahead of the CDR3 end, with the missing end drawn from the germline J gene. This chain joins TRBV30 and TRBJ2-5; D might be TRBD1 (6 bases). Germline V gene data show CDR1 as GTSNPN and CDR2 as SVGIG (reference sequence). The CDR3 runs to 13 residues. Trimming took 2 bases from V and 0 from J, leaving 7 bases between them. CDR3 protein: CAWSTGYQETQYF. CDR3 DNA, as far as it was read: TGTGCCTGGAGTACAGGGTACCAAGAGACC.

This clone appeared many times. The sequenced fragment ends 3 residues before the CDR3 boundary, so the rest is inferred from the germline J gene. V gene TRBV29-1 combines with J gene TRBJ2-7, with 7 positions matching TRBD1. Trimming at V came to 6 bases and at J to 2 bases, leaving 4 bases not matched to a gene. Germline-derived CDR1 and CDR2 are SQVTM and ANQGSEA. The CDR3 is made up of 12 amino acids. The CDR3 is CSVRQGTYEQYF. CDR3 bases read: TGCAGCGTGCGACAGGGAACCTACGAG.

The sample holds a few counts of this clone. From the germline J gene comes the end of the CDR3, since the read stops 3 residues before it. The rearrangement joins TRBV20-1 to TRBJ2-5; 12 bases map to TRBD2. Germline V gives CDR1 DFQATT, CDR2 SNEGSKA (reference sequence). The junction had 7 bases not matched to a gene; V was cut back by 3 bases and J by 5 bases. This CDR3 contains 15 residues. The sequenced CDR3 bases are TGCAGTGCTAGGCCCACTAGCGGGGGGCGGGAGACC. Translating gives CSARPTSGGRET. The whole CDR3 is CSARPTSGGRETQYF.

This clone has a count of ten or more. The read gets to within 3 residues of the CDR3 end, and the germline J gene fills in the rest. The chain combines TRBV11-2 with TRBJ1-5; D remains ambiguous. Between the trimmed V and J ends, which lost 0 bases and 1 base, there was a span of 4 bases. Germline values: CDR1 SGHAT, CDR2 FQNNGV. This CDR3 contains 14 residues. CDR3 loop: CASSLEGSNQPQHF. CDR3 bases read: TGTGCCAGCAGCTTAGAAGGCAGCAATCAGCCC.

Ten or more counts support this clone. The CDR3 extends 3 residues past the end of the read, so its final part is completed from the germline J gene. V is TRBV7-2 and J is TRBJ2-3; maybe TRBD2 (6 bases). The germline gives CDR1 SGHTA, CDR2 FQGNSA. The V gene lost 5 bases and the J gene lost 1 base, with 13 bases spanning the gap. This CDR3 is 15 amino acids long. CDR3 DNA, as far as it was read: TGTGCCAGCAGCCCTACTAGCTCCGGCACAGATACG. The encoded protein is CASSPTSSGTDT. The entire CDR3 protein reads CASSPTSSGTDTQYF.

This clone was observed at least ten times. The read ends 3 residues shy of where the CDR3 ends; the end is completed using the germline J gene. The chain combines TRBV7-2 with TRBJ2-7; 8 bases match TRBD1. Germline values: CDR1 SGHTA, CDR2 FQGNSA. Unmatched junction bases numbered 11, after V lost 4 bases and J lost 6 bases. The CDR3 has 15 amino acids. The CDR3 spells CASSSQGGLMGEQYF. Incomplete CDR3 DNA: TGTGCCAGCAGCTCACAGGGGGGCTTGATGGGCGAG.

This clone occurred many times. The CDR3 bases that were read are TGTGCCAGTAGTATAACAGGGAAACGGACAGATACG. Translated, it gives CASSITGKRTDT. In full, the CDR3 reads CASSITGKRTDTQYF. The chain uses TRBV19 and TRBJ2-3, with D perhaps TRBD1 (6 bases). From the germline J gene comes the end of the CDR3, since the read stops 3 residues before it. Germline values: CDR1 LNHDA, CDR2 SQIVND (reference sequence). V shed 2 bases and J shed 3 bases, with 12 bases lying between them. This CDR3 has 15 amino acids.

This clone was observed at least ten times. The read halts 3 residues ahead of the CDR3 end, with the missing end drawn from the germline J gene. The gene calls are TRBV23-1 and TRBJ2-4, with D perhaps TRBD1 (6 bases). TRBV23-1 is sorted into the ORF group, with uncertain function. There are 18 residues in the CDR3. V lost 4 bases and J 0 bases, leaving 19 bases between the germline ends. Incomplete CDR3 DNA: TGCGCCAGCAGTCGGCCGACAGGACCAGACCTAGCCAAAAACATT. Translation gives CASSRPTGPDLAKNI. The whole CDR3 region reads CASSRPTGPDLAKNIQYF.

This clone was seen repeatedly, ten times or more. The read ends 3 residues before the CDR3 terminus; that terminus is restored from the germline J gene. The chain joins TRBV18 to TRBJ1-3; TRBD1 matches at 7 bases. The CDR3 consists of 12 residues. From germline, CDR1 is KGHSH and CDR2 LQKENI. With 7 bases clipped from V and 6 bases from J, the junction kept 3 bases outside the gene matches. The DNA read from the CDR3 is TGTGCCAGCTACAGGGGAGAAAACACC. It codes for CASYRGENT. The whole CDR3 protein is CASYRGENTIYF.

This clone was seen at least ten times. The CDR3 end falls 3 residues outside the read, so it is completed with the germline J gene. This sample includes further DNA sequences coding for the same CDR3. The V and J genes are TRBV7-9 and TRBJ2-7, with D possibly TRBD1 on 5 matching bases. The length of the CDR3 is 13 residues. Per germline, CDR1 SEHNR and CDR2 FQNEAQ (reference sequence). The V end lost 2 bases, the J end lost 5 bases, and 10 bases lay between the germline ends. The CDR3 is CASSLRGIDEQYF. CDR3 DNA (partial): TGTGCCAGCAGCTTAAGGGGAATCGACGAG.

This clone was counted between two and nine times. The sequence runs out 3 residues before the end of the CDR3; the remainder is reconstructed from the germline J gene. This rearrangement joins TRBV19 to TRBJ2-1; D might be TRBD2 (5 bases). V gave up 6 bases and J gave up 3 bases, with 18 bases separating them. Germline CDR1 LNHDA, CDR2 SQIVND (reference sequence). This CDR3 spans 16 amino acids. The chain's CDR3 is CASRKPGSEGYNEQFF. The sequenced part of the CDR3 DNA is TGTGCCAGTAGGAAACCGGGTAGCGAGGGCTACAATGAG.

This clone was recorded at least ten times. CDR3 bases read: TGTGCCAGCTCACCAGGGGCAGGGGGTAAAAACATT. As protein: CASSPGAGGKNI. From start to end, the CDR3 is CASSPGAGGKNIQYF. V and J are TRBV18 and TRBJ2-4, with 7 nucleotides matching TRBD1. The CDR3 end falls 3 residues outside the read, so it is completed with the germline J gene. The CDR3 extends over 15 amino acids. CDR1 and CDR2 from the germline V gene are KGHSH and LQKENI. V lost 2 bases, J lost 4 bases, and 5 bases stayed unmatched.

This clone appeared many times. The read terminates 3 residues before the CDR3 end, so the remaining end is supplied by the germline J gene. The rearrangement links TRBV5-1 to TRBJ2-4, with TRBD2 identical over 8 bases. Germline assignment: CDR1 SGHRS and CDR2 YFSETQ. The CDR3 totals 12 residues. CDR3 DNA (partial): TGCGCCAGCAGCGAACCCGGGGGGGGT. Residues: CASSEPGGG. The full CDR3 protein is CASSEPGGGQYF. The whole variable domain, remainder taken from reference TRBV5-1 and TRBJ2-4, is KAGVTQTPRYLIKTRGQQVTLSCSPISGHRSVSWYQQTPGQGLQFLFEYFSETQRNKGNFPGRFSGRQFSNSRSEMNVSTLELGDSALYLCASSEPGGGQYFGAGTRLSVL.

This clone was observed at least ten times. Coverage ceases 3 residues before the CDR3 finishes, and the germline J gene fills in the end. The chain recombines TRBV7-2 with TRBJ2-3; D might be TRBD1 (6 bases). The length of the CDR3 is 15 residues. The V gene lost 1 base and the J gene lost 5 bases, with 13 bases spanning the gap. In germline, CDR1 is SGHTA, CDR2 FQGNSA. Incomplete CDR3 DNA: TGTGCCAGCAGCTTAGTTAGTCAGGGGATAGATACG. Amino acids: CASSLVSQGIDT. The complete CDR3 reads CASSLVSQGIDTQYF.

Ten or more counts support this clone. The CDR3 goes on 3 residues after the read ends, and that part is filled in from the germline J gene. The gene calls are TRBV18 and TRBJ2-2; 8 nucleotides agree with TRBD2. This CDR3 is built from 14 residues. V lost 3 bases to trimming and J lost 7 bases; unmatched junction nucleotides: 4. Per germline, CDR1 KGHSH and CDR2 LQKENI. The sequenced part of the CDR3 DNA is TGTGCCAGCTCACCGGAAACTAGCGGCGGGGAG. The encoded protein is CASSPETSGGE. The full CDR3 protein reads CASSPETSGGELFF. The variable domain in full, with the rest retrieved from reference TRBV18 and TRBJ2-2, is NAGVMQNPRHLVRRRGQEARLRCSPMKGHSHVYWYRQLPEEGLKFMVYLQKENIIDESGMPKERFSAEFPKEGPSILRIQQVVRGDSAAYFCASSPETSGGELFFGEGSRLTVL.

This clone was recorded many times. The read terminates 3 residues before the CDR3 end, so the remaining end is supplied by the germline J gene. V usage is TRBV20-1 and J usage is TRBJ2-1, with a tentative D call TRBD1 (5 bases). The germline V and J ends were trimmed by 0 bases and 1 base, with 13 bases remaining between them. CDR3 length: 16 residues. Looked up from germline, CDR1 is DFQATT and CDR2 is SNEGSKA (reference sequence). CDR3 sequence reads: CSARDFGAQSYNEQFF. The CDR3 bases that were read are TGCAGTGCTAGAGATTTTGGGGCCCAGTCCTACAATGAG.

This clone was recorded many times. Read data end 3 residues before the CDR3 end; the end is taken from the germline J gene. V gene TRBV20-1 combines with J gene TRBJ1-1; D gene ambiguous. Trimming pared 0 bases from V and 1 base from J, leaving 15 bases between. This CDR3 spans 16 amino acids. Per the germline V gene, CDR1 is DFQATT and CDR2 is SNEGSKA (reference sequence). The CDR3 bases that were read are TGCAGTGCTAGAGATCAAAGGGCTCCTCAGAACACTGAA. Residues: CSARDQRAPQNTE. The whole CDR3 protein reads CSARDQRAPQNTEAFF.

Comment on this clone: From the germline J gene comes the end of the CDR3, since the read stops 3 residues before it. This sequence joins TRBV6-4 and TRBJ2-5; 10 nucleotides agree with TRBD2. The CDR3 is 17 amino acids. With 2 bases clipped from V and 2 bases from J, the junction kept 8 bases outside the gene matches. Germline CDR1 MRHNA, CDR2 SNTAGT. CDR3 DNA, as far as it was read: TGTGCCAGCAGTGACATGGCGCTAGCGGGAGTACAAGAGACC. Protein: CASSDMALAGVQET. The CDR3, in full, reads CASSDMALAGVQETQYF.

Notes on this clone: The CDR3 goes on 3 residues after the read ends, and that part is filled in from the germline J gene. The gene calls are TRBV5-1 and TRBJ1-1; D is possibly TRBD1 (5 bases). The CDR3 has 15 residues. Germline V gene sequence: CDR1 SGHRS, CDR2 YFSETQ. V lost 0 bases and J lost 5, with 14 bases in between. CDR3 amino acids: CASSLGTFAGTEAFF. CDR3 bases read: TGCGCCAGCAGCTTGGGAACGTTCGCAGGGACTGAA.

This clone was observed many times. The sequenced CDR3 bases are TGTGCCAGCAGCGGCGGGACTTTTCAAGAGACC. It translates to CASSGGTFQET. The CDR3, in full, reads CASSGGTFQETQYF. The chain joins TRBV2 to TRBJ2-5, with TRBD2 as a possible D gene (6 bases). The sequence runs out 3 residues before the end of the CDR3; the remainder is reconstructed from the germline J gene. V was trimmed by 6 bases and J by 2 bases, leaving 13 bases between them. The germline gives CDR1 SNHLY, CDR2 FYNNEI. The CDR3 sequence is 14 residues long.

This clone showed up many times. The read ends 3 residues shy of where the CDR3 ends; the end is completed using the germline J gene. This chain joins TRBV19 and TRBJ1-5; possible D gene TRBD1, 5 bases. Trimming removed 6 bases from V and 7 bases from J, with 19 bases in between. This CDR3 spans 15 amino acids. Germline V CDR1 and CDR2: LNHDA, SQIVND (reference sequence). CDR3 DNA, as far as it was read: TGTGCCAGTAGAAAAGGGGCCTCGGGTTTACAGCCC. Encoded protein: CASRKGASGLQP. The whole CDR3 sequence reads CASRKGASGLQPQHF.